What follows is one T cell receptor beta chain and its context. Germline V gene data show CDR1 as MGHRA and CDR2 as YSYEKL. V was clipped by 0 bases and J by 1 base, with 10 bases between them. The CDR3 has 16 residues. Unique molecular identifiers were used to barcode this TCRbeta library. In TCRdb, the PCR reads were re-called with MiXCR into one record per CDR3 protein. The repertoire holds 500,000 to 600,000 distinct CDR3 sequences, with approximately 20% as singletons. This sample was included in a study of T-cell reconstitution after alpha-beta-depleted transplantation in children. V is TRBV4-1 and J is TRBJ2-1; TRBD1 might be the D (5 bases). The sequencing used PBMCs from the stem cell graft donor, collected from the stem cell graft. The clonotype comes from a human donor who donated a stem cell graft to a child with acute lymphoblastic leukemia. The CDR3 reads CASSQDWAGSYNEQFF. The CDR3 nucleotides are TGCGCCAGCAGCCAAGATTGGGCAGGGTCCTACAATGAGCAGTTCTTC.